By sample fraction, the clone carrying this TCR beta chain is large. Its cognate antigen is unknown. The QIAseq Immune Repertoire TCR panel built the libraries from roughly 15 ng of total RNA. TCRdb re-derived calls from the reads in MiXCR, one entry per CDR3 protein. Of about 500 distinct CDR3 sequences listed, approximately 6% are singletons. The sample is drawn from a study of circulating CD8 cells and anti-PD-1 response in melanoma. As for the study in general: Complete or partial response defined responders; stable or progressive disease, non-responders.

Whole-study results and caveats: DNEG was most diverse; TIGIT repertoires were least diverse.

Germline trimming cut 7 bases from V and 2 bases from J; bases unmatched to any gene: 8. Per germline, CDR1 SNHLY and CDR2 FYNNEI. This CDR3 has 15 residues. From live CD3+CD8+TCRalphabeta+ cells, four PD-1 and/or TIGIT subsets were sorted. This TCR came from a human donor with melanoma. J is TRBJ2-1 and V is TRBV2; 7 nucleotides agree with TRBD2. Sequenced material: CD8+ T cells from PBMCs, taken at baseline or after one month of anti-PD-1 therapy (not recorded which). CDR3 sequence: CASNPPSGTYNEQFF. CDR3 DNA sequence: TGTGCCAGCAATCCCCCTAGCGGAACCTACAATGAGCAGTTCTTC. Full variable domain (rest looked up from reference TRBV2 and TRBJ2-1): EPEVTQTPSHQVTQMGQEVILRCVPISNHLYFYWYRQILGQKVEFLVSFYNNEISEKSEIFDDQFSVERPDGSNFTLKIRSTKLEDSAMYFCASNPPSGTYNEQFFGPGTRLTVL.